This T cell receptor beta chain was documented in a study of T-cell reconstitution after alpha-beta-depleted transplantation in children. Study-wide results and limits: Several hundred expanded graft clones reportedly supplied alpha-beta T cells about two months after transplant. After transplant, high TCRbeta diversity at day 60 in some patients arose from surviving recipient T cells and thymic progenitors. At the one-year point after transplant, T-cell counts and TCRbeta diversity were found to come mostly from T cells that had been newly produced.

Germline V gene data show CDR1 as SGHRS and CDR2 as YFSETQ. Trimming shortened V by 1 base and J by 2 bases, and 7 bases separated the two germline ends. This CDR3 has 13 amino acids. Ten or more counts support this clonotype. The antigen is undetermined. For TCRbeta, the library was prepared with unique molecular identifiers. One entry per CDR3 protein, called by TCRdb with MiXCR from the PCR reads. The repertoire has roughly 48,000 distinct CDR3 sequences, roughly 5% of them found once; the top ten carry 30%. The sequence derives from a female patient aged 2 to 10 who had a stem cell transplant for aplastic anemia, so the T cells may come from the graft donor. This rearrangement joins TRBV5-1 to TRBJ2-7; tentative D call: TRBD1 (6 bases). The sample was PBMCs, mostly from graft donor cells, taken 60 days after TCRalphabeta/CD19-depleted stem cell transplant. This CDR3 is CASSLTGTYEQYF. For the CDR3, the DNA is TGCGCCAGCAGCTTGACAGGGACCTACGAGCAGTACTTC.